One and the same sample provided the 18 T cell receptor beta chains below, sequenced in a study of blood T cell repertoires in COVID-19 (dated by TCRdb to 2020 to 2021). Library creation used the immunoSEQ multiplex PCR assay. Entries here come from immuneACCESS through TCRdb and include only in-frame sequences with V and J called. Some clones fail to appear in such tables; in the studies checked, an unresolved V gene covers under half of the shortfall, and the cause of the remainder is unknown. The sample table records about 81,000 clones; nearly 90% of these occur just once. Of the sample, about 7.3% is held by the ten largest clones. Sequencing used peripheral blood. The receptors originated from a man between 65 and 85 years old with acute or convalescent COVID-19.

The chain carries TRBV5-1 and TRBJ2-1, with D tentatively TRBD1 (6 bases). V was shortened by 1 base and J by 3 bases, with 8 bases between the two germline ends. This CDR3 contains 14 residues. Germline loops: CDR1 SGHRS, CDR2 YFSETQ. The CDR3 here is CASSLMDSYNEQFF. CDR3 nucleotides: TGCGCCAGCAGCTTGATGGACAGCTACAATGAGCAGTTCTTC.

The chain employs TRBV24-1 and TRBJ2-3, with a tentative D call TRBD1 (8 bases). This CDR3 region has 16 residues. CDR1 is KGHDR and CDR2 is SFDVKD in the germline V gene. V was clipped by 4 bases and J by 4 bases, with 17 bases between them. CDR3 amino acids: CATSEWTGRGSDTQYF. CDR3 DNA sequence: TGTGCCACCAGTGAGTGGACAGGGCGGGGGTCAGATACGCAGTATTTT.

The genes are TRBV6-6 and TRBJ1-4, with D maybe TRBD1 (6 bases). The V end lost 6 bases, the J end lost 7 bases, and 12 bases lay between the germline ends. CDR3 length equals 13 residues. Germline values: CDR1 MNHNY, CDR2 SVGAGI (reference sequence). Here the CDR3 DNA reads TGTGCCAGCAGAGGGACACTCGCTGAAAAACTGTTTTTT. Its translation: CASRGTLAEKLFF.

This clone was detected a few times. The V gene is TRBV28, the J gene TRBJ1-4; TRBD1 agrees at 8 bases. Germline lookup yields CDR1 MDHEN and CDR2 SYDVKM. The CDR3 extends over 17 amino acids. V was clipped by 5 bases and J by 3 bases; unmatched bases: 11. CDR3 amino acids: CASSASRGLRANEKLFF. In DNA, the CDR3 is TGTGCCAGCAGTGCCTCCAGGGGGCTTAGAGCTAATGAAAAACTGTTTTTT.

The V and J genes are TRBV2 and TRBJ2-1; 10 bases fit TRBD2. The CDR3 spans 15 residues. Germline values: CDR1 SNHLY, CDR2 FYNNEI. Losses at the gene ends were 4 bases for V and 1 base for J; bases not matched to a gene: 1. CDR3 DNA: TGTGCCAGCAGTGGTAGCGGGGGGTCCTACAATGAGCAGTTCTTC. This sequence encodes CASSGSGGSYNEQFF.

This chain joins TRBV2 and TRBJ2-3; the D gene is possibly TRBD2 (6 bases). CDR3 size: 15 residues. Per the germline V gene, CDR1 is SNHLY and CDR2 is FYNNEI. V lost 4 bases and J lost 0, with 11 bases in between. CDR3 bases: TGTGCCAGCAGTGGATTAGGGACTAGCACAGATACGCAGTATTTT. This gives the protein CASSGLGTSTDTQYF.

Here the CDR3 reads CASSSANRGGDEQYF. CDR3 DNA sequence: TGCGCCAGCAGCTCCGCCAATCGGGGAGGGGACGAGCAGTACTTC. The V and J genes are TRBV5-1 and TRBJ2-7; 7 bases fit TRBD2. This CDR3 is 15 amino acids long. After removal of 3 bases from V and 5 bases from J, the junction contained 11 bases not matched to a gene. The V gene's germline CDR1 is SGHRS and CDR2 YFSETQ.

CDR3 sequence reads: CASSQKMSESSYNEQFF. CDR3 DNA: TGCGCCAGCAGCCAAAAGATGTCTGAGAGCTCCTACAATGAGCAGTTCTTC. This chain joins TRBV4-3 and TRBJ2-1, with D unresolved. Trimming cost V 2 bases and J 0 bases, with 14 bases left between them. The germline V gene encodes CDR1 LGHNA and CDR2 YSLEER. CDR3 length: 17 residues.

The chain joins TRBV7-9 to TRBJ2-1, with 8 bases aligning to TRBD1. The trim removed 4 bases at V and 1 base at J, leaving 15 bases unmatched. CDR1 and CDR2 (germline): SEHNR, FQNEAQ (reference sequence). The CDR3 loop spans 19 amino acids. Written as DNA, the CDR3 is TGTGCCAGCAGCTCCGGACAGGGAGCGGGCCTATGGTCCTACAATGAGCAGTTCTTC. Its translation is CASSSGQGAGLWSYNEQFF.

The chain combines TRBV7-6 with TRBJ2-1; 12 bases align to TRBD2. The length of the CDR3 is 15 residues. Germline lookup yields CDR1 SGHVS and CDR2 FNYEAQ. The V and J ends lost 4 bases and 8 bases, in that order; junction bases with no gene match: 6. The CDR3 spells CASSSLAGGLDEQFF. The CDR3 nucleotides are TGTGCCAGCAGCTCCCTAGCGGGGGGGCTTGATGAGCAGTTCTTC.

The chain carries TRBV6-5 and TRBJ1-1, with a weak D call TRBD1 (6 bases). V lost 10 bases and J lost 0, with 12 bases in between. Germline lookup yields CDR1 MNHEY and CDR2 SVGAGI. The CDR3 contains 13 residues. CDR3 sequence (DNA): TGTGCCAACAGGGTGACTATGAACACTGAAGCTTTCTTT. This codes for CANRVTMNTEAFF.

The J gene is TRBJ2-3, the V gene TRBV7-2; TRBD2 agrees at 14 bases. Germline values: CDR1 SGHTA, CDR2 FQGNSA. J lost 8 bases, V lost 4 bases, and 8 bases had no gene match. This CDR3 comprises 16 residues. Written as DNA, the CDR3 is TGTGCCAGCAGCTCGGGACTAGCGGGAGATACCCTTACGCAGTATTTT. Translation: CASSSGLAGDTLTQYF.

The chain's CDR3 is CASSWQLAGGLYF. For the CDR3, the DNA is TGTGCCAGCAGCTGGCAATTAGCGGGGGGGCTCTATTTT. The rearrangement links TRBV5-6 to TRBJ2-3, with TRBD2 matching over 11 bases. The CDR3 runs 13 residues. The germline gives CDR1 SGHDT, CDR2 YYEEEE. V shed 3 bases and J 15 bases; nucleotides not matched to a gene: 9.

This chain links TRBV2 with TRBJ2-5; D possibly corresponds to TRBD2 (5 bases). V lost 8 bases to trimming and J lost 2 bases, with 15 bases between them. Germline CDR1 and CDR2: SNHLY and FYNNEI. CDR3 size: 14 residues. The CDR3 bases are TGTGCCAGCCAGTTTTTGGGAGCGCAAGAGACCCAGTACTTC. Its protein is CASQFLGAQETQYF.

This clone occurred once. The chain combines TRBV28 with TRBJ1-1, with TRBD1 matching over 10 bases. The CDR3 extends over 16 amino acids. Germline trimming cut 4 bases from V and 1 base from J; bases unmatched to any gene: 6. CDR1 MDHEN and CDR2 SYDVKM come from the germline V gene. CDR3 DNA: TGTGCCAGCAGTTCCGGCGGACAGGGGGGGAACACTGAAGCTTTCTTT. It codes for CASSSGGQGGNTEAFF.

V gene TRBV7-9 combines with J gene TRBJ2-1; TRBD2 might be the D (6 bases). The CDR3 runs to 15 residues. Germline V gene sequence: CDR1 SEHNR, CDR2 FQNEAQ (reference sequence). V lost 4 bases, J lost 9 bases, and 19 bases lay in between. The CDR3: CASSWRNRDSGEQFF. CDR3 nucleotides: TGTGCCAGCAGCTGGCGGAATAGGGACTCGGGTGAGCAGTTCTTC.

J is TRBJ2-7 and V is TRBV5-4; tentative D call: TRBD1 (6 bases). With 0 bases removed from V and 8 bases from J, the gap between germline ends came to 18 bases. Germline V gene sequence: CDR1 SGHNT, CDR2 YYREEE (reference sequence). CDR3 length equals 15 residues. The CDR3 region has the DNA TGTGCCAGCAGCTTGGGGACAGAAAGCCAGGTCAAGCAGTACTTC. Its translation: CASSLGTESQVKQYF.

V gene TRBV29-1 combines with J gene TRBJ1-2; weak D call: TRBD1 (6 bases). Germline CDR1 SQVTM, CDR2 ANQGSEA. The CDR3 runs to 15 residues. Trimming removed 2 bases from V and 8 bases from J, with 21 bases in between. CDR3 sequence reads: CSVEPRTVSGTGYTF. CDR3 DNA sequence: TGCAGCGTTGAACCACGGACAGTATCGGGGACAGGCTACACCTTC.